Each of the 20 T cell receptor beta chains below was sequenced from the same sample in a study of early T cells in non-severe SARS-CoV-2 infection. MiXCR was run by TCRdb on the 5' RACE reads, yielding one entry per CDR3 protein. The repertoire has 70,000 to 85,000 distinct CDR3 sequences, 9.5% to 13% of them found once; the top ten carry about 2.6%. Sequences were obtained from whole blood. These receptors were obtained from an adult who was a healthcare worker with PCR-confirmed SARS-CoV-2 infection or an uninfected control (not recorded which).

This chain links TRBV3-1 with TRBJ2-1; 9 bases line up with TRBD2. V lost 0 bases to trimming and J lost 6 bases; unmatched junction nucleotides: 6. The length of the CDR3 is 16 residues. From germline, CDR1 is LGHDT and CDR2 YNNKEL (reference sequence). CDR3 region: CASSQERGRAVNEQFF. As DNA, the CDR3 is TGTGCCAGCAGCCAAGAGCGCGGGAGGGCCGTCAATGAGCAGTTCTTC.

The CDR3 DNA follows: TGTGCCAGCAGCTTAGTAGGCGGGGGCGGCTACGAGCAGTACTTC. It specifies CASSLVGGGGYEQYF. The chain employs TRBV7-2 and TRBJ2-7, with TRBD2 as a possible D gene (7 bases). V lost 1 base to trimming and J lost 3 bases, with 13 bases between them. CDR3 size: 15 residues. Germline CDR1 reads SGHTA; CDR2 reads FQGNSA.

This clonotype was detected only a few times. This chain links TRBV6-5 with TRBJ2-7; 7 bases are shared with TRBD2. The germline V gene encodes CDR1 MNHEY and CDR2 SVGAGI. The CDR3 has 15 residues. J was trimmed by 3 bases and V by 6 bases; bases with no gene match: 11. The CDR3 here is CASRASGRRGYEQYF. CDR3 in DNA: TGTGCCAGCAGAGCTAGCGGCCGTCGGGGCTACGAGCAGTACTTC.

This clonotype was detected only a few times. The chain joins TRBV12-3 or TRBV12-4 to TRBJ2-3, with a possible D match to TRBD2 (6 bases). V was pared by 7 bases and J by 4 bases, with 18 bases between. This CDR3 region has 15 residues. CDR3 DNA sequence: TGTGCCAGCACCACCGAGGGGAGGAGAGCAGATACGCAGTATTTT. This codes for CASTTEGRRADTQYF.

This clonotype has just a few counts. The chain carries TRBV24-1 and TRBJ2-3, with a possible D match to TRBD1 (6 bases). V was shortened by 2 bases and J by 3 bases, with 8 bases between the two germline ends. There are 14 residues in the CDR3. The germline V gene encodes CDR1 KGHDR and CDR2 SFDVKD. The CDR3 reads CATSDYRVTDTQYF. The CDR3 DNA follows: TGTGCCACCAGTGATTACAGGGTTACAGATACGCAGTATTTT.

This chain connects TRBV29-1 to TRBJ2-3; 8 nucleotides line up with TRBD2. The length of the CDR3 is 12 residues. CDR1 and CDR2 (germline): SQVTM, ANQGSEA. Written as DNA, the CDR3 is TGCTCGACTAGCGTGGGCACAGATACGCAGTATTTT. It yields the protein CSTSVGTDTQYF.

This clonotype was seen a few times. The chain carries TRBV18 and TRBJ2-7; D uncertain. Germline CDR1 and CDR2: KGHSH and LQKENI. V was cut by 2 bases and J by 0 bases, with 17 bases left in between. This CDR3 is built from 17 residues. Here the CDR3 DNA reads TGTGCCAGCTCACCAACGCACGAATTGCCCAGCTCCTACGAGCAGTACTTC. As protein: CASSPTHELPSSYEQYF.

The chain is built from TRBV6-2 or TRBV6-3 and TRBJ1-5, with D unresolved. The CDR3 is made up of 12 amino acids. Germline-derived CDR1 and CDR2 are MNHEY and SVGEGT. V was clipped by 7 bases and J by 7 bases, with 11 bases between them. The CDR3 coding sequence is TGTGCCAGCACATCCCCCCGGCAGCCCCAGCATTTT. It codes for CASTSPRQPQHF.

The V call is TRBV7-2, the J call TRBJ2-1; 7 bases match TRBD1. V gave up 5 bases and J gave up 5 bases; unmatched junction bases: 6. The CDR3 length is 14 residues. The germline gives CDR1 SGHTA, CDR2 FQGNSA. CDR3 residues: CASSGLGTDNEQFF. CDR3 nucleotide sequence: TGTGCCAGCAGCGGTCTCGGGACAGACAATGAGCAGTTCTTC.

The chain combines TRBV30 with TRBJ1-1, with 8 bases identical to TRBD1. The ends lost 8 bases at V and 0 bases at J; junction bases unmatched: 5. The germline CDR1 and CDR2 sequences are GTSNPN and SVGIG (reference sequence). CDR3 length: 13 residues. CDR3 nucleotide sequence: TGTGCCCGTTGGACAGGGATGAACACTGAAGCTTTCTTT. Protein sequence: CARWTGMNTEAFF.

The chain couples TRBV3-1 to TRBJ2-1; 10 nucleotides agree with TRBD2. Germline V lookup: CDR1 LGHDT, CDR2 YNNKEL (reference sequence). This CDR3 is 15 amino acids long. V was pared by 2 bases and J by 7 bases, with 5 bases of the junction left unmatched. In nucleotides, the CDR3 is TGTGCCAGCAGCCAACTAGCGGGGGACTTTAATGAGCAGTTCTTC. Translation gives CASSQLAGDFNEQFF.

This clonotype occurred many times. J is TRBJ2-4 and V is TRBV5-1; D not certain. The V end lost 5 bases, the J end lost 1 base, and 13 bases lay between the germline ends. Germline values: CDR1 SGHRS, CDR2 YFSETQ. CDR3 length: 15 amino acids. The CDR3 here is CASSPNTVAKNIQYF. As DNA, the CDR3 is TGCGCCAGCAGTCCCAATACAGTCGCCAAAAACATTCAGTACTTC.

Points on this clonotype: Being one base from a much bigger clone, this may be a read error. The chain links TRBV18 to TRBJ1-1, with D hard to call. CDR1 is KGHSH and CDR2 is LQKENI in the germline V gene. The V gene lost 5 bases and the J gene lost 2 bases, with 12 bases spanning the gap. The CDR3 sequence is 14 residues long. The CDR3 here is CASSLGRNNTEAFF. The CDR3 region has the DNA TGTGCCAGCTCATTAGGACGGAACAACACTGAAGCTTTCTTT.

The chain joins TRBV12-3 or TRBV12-4 to TRBJ1-5; D is unclear. V lost 6 bases and J 7 bases, leaving 7 bases between the germline ends. The CDR3 length is 11 residues. CDR3 sequence (DNA): TGTGCCAGCAGCTTTGGGCAGCCCCAGCATTTT. Its protein is CASSFGQPQHF.

This clonotype was seen at least ten times. The rearrangement joins TRBV19 to TRBJ1-2; TRBD1 matches 7 bases. V lost 5 bases and J lost 6; bases outside the gene matches: 15. The CDR3 loop spans 16 amino acids. Germline V gene lookup returns CDR1 LNHDA and CDR2 SQIVND (reference sequence). CDR3 amino acids: CASSPTALRQGNGYTF. The CDR3 nucleotides read TGTGCCAGTAGTCCCACGGCCCTGAGACAGGGAAATGGCTACACCTTC.

This clonotype occurred many times. This chain uses TRBV6-1 with TRBJ2-2; no clear D. Germline lookup yields CDR1 MNHNS and CDR2 SASEGT. V was shortened by 10 bases and J by 0 bases, with 12 bases between the two germline ends. This CDR3 has 14 residues. Written as DNA, the CDR3 is TGTGCCACGCGGAACAGACCGAACACCGGGGAGCTGTTTTTT. Its translation: CATRNRPNTGELFF.

This clonotype was seen more than once but under ten times. The chain joins TRBV29-1 to TRBJ2-5; perhaps TRBD1 as D (7 bases). CDR1 is SQVTM, CDR2 ANQGSEA, per germline. V dropped 6 bases and J dropped 3 bases, with 17 bases sitting between them. This CDR3 has 14 residues. CDR3 DNA: TGCAGCGTCGCGGGATGGGACAGTGAAGAGACCCAGTACTTC. It codes for CSVAGWDSEETQYF.

This clonotype came up a few times. The chain carries TRBV28 and TRBJ2-3; tentative D call: TRBD1 (6 bases). CDR3 length: 14 residues. Trimming removed 7 bases from V and 6 bases from J, with 17 bases in between. The germline V gene has CDR1 MDHEN and CDR2 SYDVKM. As DNA, the CDR3 is TGTGCCAGCATCGGGACACCCACGCCGGATACGCAGTATTTT. This codes for CASIGTPTPDTQYF.

This clonotype was seen a few times. The J gene is TRBJ1-2, the V gene TRBV4-1; 7 bases are shared with TRBD1. V lost 3 bases and J lost 2; bases outside the gene matches: 6. Germline CDR1 MGHRA, CDR2 YSYEKL. This CDR3 comprises 15 residues. The CDR3 sequence: CASSQEDRSNYGYTF. The CDR3 region has the DNA TGCGCCAGCAGCCAGGAGGACAGGTCAAACTATGGCTACACCTTC.

This clonotype showed up many times. The chain links TRBV7-2 to TRBJ2-5; D not resolved. V was trimmed by 1 base and J by 9 bases, leaving 15 bases between them. The germline CDR1 and CDR2 sequences are SGHTA and FQGNSA. This CDR3 contains 14 residues. CDR3 region: CASSLEGWAPAQYF. CDR3 sequence (DNA): TGTGCCAGCAGCTTAGAGGGATGGGCCCCCGCCCAGTACTTC. Variable domain in full (rest from reference TRBV7-2 and TRBJ2-5): GAGVSQSPSNKVTEKGKDVELRCDPISGHTALYWYRQSLGQGLEFLIYFQGNSAPDKSGLPSDRFSAERTGGSVSTLTIQRTQQEDSAVYLCASSLEGWAPAQYFGPGTRLLVL.